Here is one TCR beta chain with its context. Its antigen remains unidentified. With a much larger clone just one base away, this may be a read error. These data are taken from a study of post-analysis software for immune sequencing data. Study outcomes and limitations: Under F measure analysis, samples from one preparation batch co-clustered strongly. For normalized Chao1 diversity, multiple sclerosis patients scored significantly lower than controls did.

Incorporated into the TCR beta cDNA libraries were unique molecular identifiers, which served to reduce PCR and sequencing biases. Input populations of 1 to 10 million T cells gave rise to roughly 500,000 cDNA molecules. TCRdb ran MiXCR on the PCR reads and lists one entry per CDR3 protein. The sample includes 150,000 or so distinct CDR3 sequences, about 34% of them seen just once. Sequenced here: blood, sampled after autologous hematopoietic stem cell transplantation. The TCR originated in a girl aged 5-17 years with multiple sclerosis.

The chain's CDR3 is CGVGFGQGEQFF. The CDR3 DNA is TGCGGCGTTGGATTCGGGCAGGGTGAGCAGTTCTTC. V is TRBV29-1 and J is TRBJ2-1; the D gene is possibly TRBD1 (5 bases). Germline V gene data show CDR1 as SQVTM and CDR2 as ANQGSEA. This CDR3 contains 12 residues.